What follows describes a single T cell receptor beta chain. Its specificity is not known. The data originate from a study of cytomegalovirus exposure and HLA in healthy donors. Study-level points and caveats: According to a subsequent analysis, TCR clusters identified in the first cohort showed a tendency to co-occur across the approximately 120 validation repertoires. The authors enumerated roughly 180 TCR beta chains as linked to cytomegalovirus.

The table came from immunoSEQ multiplex PCR; TCRdb's copy has only in-frame clones and leaves some out. The table records about 160,000 clones, around 92% of them present only once. This CDR3 comprises 18 residues. Per the germline V gene, CDR1 is SGHTS and CDR2 is YDEGEE. With 4 bases clipped from V and 0 bases from J, the junction kept 13 bases outside the gene matches. The TCR was taken from a man aged 18 to 29 in good health and CMV-seropositive. Sequenced: PBMCs. The chain recombines TRBV5-8 with TRBJ2-7; 10 nucleotides match TRBD2. CDR3 nucleotide sequence: TGTGCCAGCAGCCCCACGGGACTAGCGCGTTACAGCTCCTACGAGCAGTACTTC. Translation: CASSPTGLARYSSYEQYF.